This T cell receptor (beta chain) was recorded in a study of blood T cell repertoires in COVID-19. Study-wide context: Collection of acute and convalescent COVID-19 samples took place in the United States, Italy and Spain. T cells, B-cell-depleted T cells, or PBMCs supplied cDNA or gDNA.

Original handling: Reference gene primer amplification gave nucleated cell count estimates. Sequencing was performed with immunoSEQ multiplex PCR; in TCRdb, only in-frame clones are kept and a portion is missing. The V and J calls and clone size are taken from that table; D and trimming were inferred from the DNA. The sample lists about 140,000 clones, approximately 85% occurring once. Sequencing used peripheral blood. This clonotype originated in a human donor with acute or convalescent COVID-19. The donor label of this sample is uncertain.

The CDR3 is CASSLQGANNQPQHF. The CDR3 nucleotides are TGCGCCAGCAGCTTGCAGGGGGCAAACAATCAGCCCCAGCATTTT. The chain links TRBV5-1 to TRBJ1-5; 8 bases align to TRBD1. The CDR3 totals 15 residues. The V segment lost 1 base and the J segment 3 bases; nucleotides outside the gene matches: 3. Germline V gene data show CDR1 as SGHRS and CDR2 as YFSETQ.